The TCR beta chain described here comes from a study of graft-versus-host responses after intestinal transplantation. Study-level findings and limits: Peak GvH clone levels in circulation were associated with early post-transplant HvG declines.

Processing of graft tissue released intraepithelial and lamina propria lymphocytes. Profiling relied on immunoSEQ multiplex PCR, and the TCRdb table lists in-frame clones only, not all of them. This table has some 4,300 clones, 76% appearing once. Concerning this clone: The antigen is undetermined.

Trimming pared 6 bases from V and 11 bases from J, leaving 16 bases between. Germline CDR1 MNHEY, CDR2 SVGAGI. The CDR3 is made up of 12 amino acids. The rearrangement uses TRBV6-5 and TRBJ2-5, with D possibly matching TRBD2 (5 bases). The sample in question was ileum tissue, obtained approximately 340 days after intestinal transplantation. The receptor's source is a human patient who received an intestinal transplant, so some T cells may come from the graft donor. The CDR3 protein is CASSPTAGEQYF. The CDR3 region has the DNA TGTGCCAGCAGCCCAACCGCGGGTGAGCAGTACTTC.